Listed here are 29 T cell receptor beta chains from one sample, sequenced in a study of long-term antiretroviral therapy in people with HIV. Running of the v3.0 immunoSEQ assay took place at survey level. Clones were sequenced by immunoSEQ multiplex PCR, and TCRdb holds only the in-frame ones, with some missing. The sample shows 20,000 to 25,000 clones, approximately 80% of them seen only once. This specimen was unsorted PBMCs, taken 0.3 years after starting antiretroviral therapy. These receptors all stem from a man aged 50-59 years with HIV.

The rearrangement uses TRBV30 and TRBJ2-7, with D maybe TRBD2 (6 bases). The CDR3 is made up of 15 amino acids. Germline V gene data show CDR1 as GTSNPN and CDR2 as SVGIG (reference sequence). V was shortened by 0 bases and J by 5 bases, with 17 bases between the two germline ends. The CDR3: CAWSVGAGTQHEQYF. The CDR3 DNA reads as TGTGCCTGGAGTGTCGGGGCGGGGACCCAGCACGAGCAGTACTTC.

V is TRBV4-3 and J is TRBJ1-1, with no clear D. V lost 0 bases to trimming and J lost 11 bases, with 19 bases between them. CDR3 length: 15 amino acids. CDR1 is LGHNA and CDR2 is YSLEER in the germline V gene. The CDR3 DNA reads TGCGCCAGCAGCCAAGAGCTTGACTTCTCAAGCCTGGCTTTCTTT. Protein sequence: CASSQELDFSSLAFF.

For the CDR3, the DNA is TGTGCCAGCAGTGAAGTGGGGGTAGAGAACTCCTATAATTCACCCCTCCACTTT. This encodes CASSEVGVENSYNSPLHF. The V call is TRBV2, the J call TRBJ1-6; a weak D match, TRBD1 (5 bases). Germline CDR1 SNHLY, CDR2 FYNNEI. Trimming pared 1 base from V and 0 bases from J, leaving 13 bases between. This CDR3 is built from 18 residues.

J is TRBJ2-6 and V is TRBV5-4; D not resolved. CDR1 SGHNT and CDR2 YYREEE come from the germline V gene (reference sequence). The CDR3 is made up of 17 amino acids. V shed 0 bases and J shed 4 bases, with 14 bases lying between them. The CDR3 coding sequence is TGTGCCAGCAGCTTGGCACCCTTGGGGTCCGGGGCCAACGTCCTGACTTTC. The encoded protein is CASSLAPLGSGANVLTF.

V usage is TRBV7-9 and J usage is TRBJ1-1, with a possible D match to TRBD1 (6 bases). This CDR3 region has 15 residues. The ends were cut back, 4 bases at V and 0 bases at J, with 12 bases in the middle. Germline lookup yields CDR1 SEHNR and CDR2 FQNEAQ (reference sequence). The CDR3 region has the DNA TGTGCCAGCAGCTCCCCAGGGGACTTGAACACTGAAGCTTTCTTT. Its translation is CASSSPGDLNTEAFF.

J is TRBJ2-7 and V is TRBV28; a weak D match, TRBD1 (6 bases). From germline, CDR1 is MDHEN and CDR2 SYDVKM. V lost 5 bases, J lost 5 bases, and 16 bases lay in between. CDR3 length equals 14 residues. The CDR3 here is CASSPALQGNEQYF. In DNA, the CDR3 is TGTGCCAGCAGTCCCGCCCTTCAGGGGAACGAGCAGTACTTC. The full variable domain, with the rest looked up from reference TRBV28 and TRBJ2-7, is DVKVTQSSRYLVKRTGEKVFLECVQDMDHENMFWYRQDPGLGLRLIYFSYDVKMKEKGDIPEGYSVSREKKERFSLILESASTNQTSMYLCASSPALQGNEQYFGPGTRLTVT.

This clone was seen a handful of times. This chain connects TRBV2 to TRBJ1-2; D is perhaps TRBD1 (5 bases). V shed 4 bases and J shed 4 bases, with 7 bases lying between them. Germline V gene data show CDR1 as SNHLY and CDR2 as FYNNEI. CDR3 length: 12 residues. The CDR3 DNA reads as TGTGCCAGCAGTGCGCAGGGCTATGGCTACACCTTC. Protein product: CASSAQGYGYTF.

The sample holds one count of this clone. Written as DNA, the CDR3 is TGTGCCAGCAGTTACTCGAGATCGGGCGGCAGCTATGGCTACACCTTC. Translating gives CASSYSRSGGSYGYTF. This sequence joins TRBV6-5 and TRBJ1-2; D ambiguous. The germline CDR1 and CDR2 sequences are MNHEY and SVGAGI. The CDR3 sequence is 16 residues long. The germline V and J ends were trimmed by 0 bases and 4 bases, with 15 bases remaining between them.

This clone appeared a single time. This chain joins TRBV5-4 and TRBJ2-1; 9 bases align to TRBD2. The CDR3 spans 15 residues. After removal of 0 bases from V and 7 bases from J, the junction contained 5 bases not matched to a gene. Germline values: CDR1 SGHNT, CDR2 YYREEE (reference sequence). The CDR3 loop reads CASSLAAGGSNEQFF. The CDR3 nucleotides read TGTGCCAGCAGCTTGGCCGCGGGGGGGAGTAATGAGCAGTTCTTC.

Written as DNA, the CDR3 is TGTGCCAGCAGTTCGACAATAGCCAAAAACATTCAGTACTTC. Its protein product is CASSSTIAKNIQYF. The chain has TRBV28 and TRBJ2-4; D gene ambiguous. V lost 4 bases and J lost 0, with 7 bases in between. This CDR3 spans 14 amino acids. Germline loops: CDR1 MDHEN, CDR2 SYDVKM. The whole variable domain, filled in from reference TRBV28 and TRBJ2-4, reads DVKVTQSSRYLVKRTGEKVFLECVQDMDHENMFWYRQDPGLGLRLIYFSYDVKMKEKGDIPEGYSVSREKKERFSLILESASTNQTSMYLCASSSTIAKNIQYFGAGTRLSVL.

The gene calls are TRBV6-5 and TRBJ1-3; 10 bases are a match to TRBD1. The CDR3 is 14 residues long. The junction had 9 bases not matched to a gene; V was cut back by 8 bases and J by 8 bases. Germline V gives CDR1 MNHEY, CDR2 SVGAGI. CDR3 sequence (DNA): TGTGCCAGCCGGCAGACAGGGGGCAAGGACACCATATATTTT. Its translation: CASRQTGGKDTIYF.

The chain joins TRBV15 to TRBJ1-5; 11 bases agree with TRBD1. The V gene end was trimmed by 7 bases and the J gene end by 7 bases; junction bases not matched to a gene: 6. The CDR3 extends over 14 amino acids. Germline CDR1 reads LNHNV; CDR2 reads YYDKDF (reference sequence). This CDR3 reads CATTWGQGGQPQHF. As DNA, the CDR3 is TGTGCCACCACCTGGGGACAGGGGGGCCAGCCCCAGCATTTT.

The chain recombines TRBV19 with TRBJ1-5; D not resolved. The CDR3 runs 15 residues. Germline V gene lookup returns CDR1 LNHDA and CDR2 SQIVND (reference sequence). V lost 7 bases and J 0 bases, leaving 13 bases between the germline ends. The CDR3 bases are TGTGCCAGTAAAGAACAGAAATATAGCAATCAGCCCCAGCATTTT. This sequence encodes CASKEQKYSNQPQHF.

By frequency in the sample, this clone is medium-sized. The chain joins TRBV5-1 to TRBJ1-3; a possible D gene is TRBD1 (5 bases). V was shortened by 4 bases and J by 0 bases, with 14 bases between the two germline ends. This CDR3 has 16 amino acids. The germline gives CDR1 SGHRS, CDR2 YFSETQ. This CDR3 is CASSLWDRSSGNTIYF. The DNA of the CDR3 is TGCGCCAGCAGCCTTTGGGACCGTAGCTCTGGAAACACCATATATTTT.

CDR3 nucleotides: TGTGCCAGCAGCCCGAGCGACGGGTTCGCTAACTATGGCTACACCTTC. Translating gives CASSPSDGFANYGYTF. The chain links TRBV5-6 to TRBJ1-2; no clear D. Germline lookup yields CDR1 SGHDT and CDR2 YYEEEE. The V gene lost 4 bases and the J gene lost 0 bases, with 16 bases spanning the gap. The CDR3 extends over 16 amino acids.

The chain combines TRBV27 with TRBJ1-5, with TRBD1 as a possible D gene (6 bases). V lost 2 bases and J lost 3, with 8 bases in between. CDR1 is MNHEY, CDR2 SMNVEV, per germline (reference sequence). The CDR3 contains 14 residues. The CDR3, as DNA: TGTGCCAGCAGTTTAAGGGGGACCAATCAGCCCCAGCATTTT. Its translation is CASSLRGTNQPQHF.

The chain is built from TRBV2 and TRBJ2-7, with D perhaps assigned TRBD1 or TRBD2 (5 bases each). The V end lost 7 bases, the J end lost 0 bases, and 13 bases lay between the germline ends. The CDR3 extends over 14 amino acids. CDR1 and CDR2 (germline): SNHLY, FYNNEI. The CDR3 sequence: CASNIRDDSYEQYF. In DNA form, the CDR3 reads TGTGCCAGCAACATCCGGGACGACTCCTACGAGCAGTACTTC.

The V and J genes are TRBV9 and TRBJ2-1, with D unresolved. V lost 0 bases and J 0 bases, leaving 7 bases between the germline ends. The CDR3 has 15 amino acids. Germline V CDR1 and CDR2: SGDLS, YYNGEE. This CDR3 reads CASSVDGHSYNEQFF. CDR3 coding DNA: TGTGCCAGCAGCGTAGATGGGCACTCCTACAATGAGCAGTTCTTC. The full variable domain, rest sourced from reference TRBV9 and TRBJ2-1, is DSGVTQTPKHLITATGQRVTLRCSPRSGDLSVYWYQQSLDQGLQFLIQYYNGEERAKGNILERFSAQQFPDLHSELNLSSLELGDSALYFCASSVDGHSYNEQFFGPGTRLTVL.

The V call is TRBV28, the J call TRBJ1-2; D perhaps matches TRBD1 (6 bases). Germline V CDR1 and CDR2: MDHEN, SYDVKM. This CDR3 has 14 amino acids. The V and J ends lost 5 bases and 4 bases respectively, with 14 bases between them. The DNA for the CDR3 is TGTGCCAGCAGTCTGGACACAGGGATCTATGGCTACACCTTC. Its translation is CASSLDTGIYGYTF.

This chain links TRBV7-2 with TRBJ2-3; D is uncertain. Deletions cut 1 base from V and 1 base from J, with 0 bases between. The CDR3 is 12 residues long. The germline CDR1 and CDR2 sequences are SGHTA and FQGNSA. This CDR3 reads CASSLGTDTQYF. In DNA, the CDR3 is TGTGCCAGCAGCTTAGGCACAGATACGCAGTATTTT.

CDR3 coding DNA: TGCGCCAGCAGCCAAGACTGGCGGAGGCTGGTCTACGAGCAGTACTTC. Translated: CASSQDWRRLVYEQYF. This chain links TRBV4-3 with TRBJ2-7; TRBD2 might be the D (5 bases). V lost 0 bases to trimming and J lost 3 bases, with 15 bases between them. CDR1 is LGHNA, CDR2 YSLEER, per germline. The CDR3 is 16 residues long.

This sequence joins TRBV11-2 and TRBJ2-1; D remains unclear. CDR1 is SGHAT and CDR2 is FQNNGV in the germline V gene. The CDR3 contains 18 residues. The V gene lost 5 bases and the J gene lost 2 bases, with 22 bases spanning the gap. CDR3 DNA sequence: TGTGCCAGCAGCGCTAAGGGTTGGCCAGGCCCAACCTACAATGAGCAGTTCTTC. Translating gives CASSAKGWPGPTYNEQFF. Combining the CDR3 with reference TRBV11-2 and TRBJ2-1 gives the whole variable domain EAGVAQSPRYKIIEKRQSVAFWCNPISGHATLYWYQQILGQGPKLLIQFQNNGVVDDSQLPKDRFSAERLKGVDSTLKIQPAKLEDSAVYLCASSAKGWPGPTYNEQFFGPGTRLTVL.

The V call is TRBV7-2, the J call TRBJ2-3, with 8 bases fitting TRBD2. V lost 5 bases to trimming and J lost 4 bases; unmatched junction nucleotides: 5. CDR1 and CDR2 from the germline V gene are SGHTA and FQGNSA. This CDR3 comprises 14 residues. The CDR3 is CASSLSGESDTQYF. CDR3 DNA sequence: TGTGCCAGCAGCCTTAGCGGGGAGTCAGATACGCAGTATTTT.

This clone was counted only a few times. This rearrangement joins TRBV11-2 to TRBJ2-7; D is tentatively TRBD1 or TRBD2 (7 bases each). CDR3 size: 13 residues. Germline lookup yields CDR1 SGHAT and CDR2 FQNNGV. V lost 4 bases and J lost 7, with 14 bases in between. The CDR3 loop reads CASSSTGRVEQYF. CDR3 bases: TGTGCCAGCAGCTCGACAGGGAGGGTTGAGCAGTACTTC.

This clone was detected only a few times. The J gene is TRBJ2-7, the V gene TRBV11-3; D is possibly TRBD1 or TRBD2 (5 bases each). CDR3 length: 14 residues. Germline CDR1 SGHNT, CDR2 YENEEA. The ends were cut back, 6 bases at V and 5 bases at J, with 17 bases in the middle. The CDR3 loop reads CASSRLLRDDEQYF. CDR3 nucleotide sequence: TGTGCCAGCAGTCGACTGCTCCGGGACGACGAGCAGTACTTC.

V is TRBV7-9 and J is TRBJ2-1; D perhaps matches TRBD1 (5 bases). The V gene lost 3 bases and the J gene lost 9 bases, with 18 bases spanning the gap. The CDR3 totals 15 residues. Per germline, CDR1 SEHNR and CDR2 FQNEAQ (reference sequence). CDR3 in DNA: TGTGCCAGCAGCTTGGGTATCGGACATAGTGCTGAGCAGTTCTTC. It codes for CASSLGIGHSAEQFF.

This clone was observed a single time. J is TRBJ2-7 and V is TRBV7-2; D unclear. Germline V lookup: CDR1 SGHTA, CDR2 FQGNSA. This CDR3 is 15 amino acids long. Trimming took off 5 bases at V and 2 bases at J, with 16 bases between the two ends. Written as DNA, the CDR3 is TGTGCCAGCAGCGTCGACACCGACCCTACCTACGAGCAGTACTTC. This gives the protein CASSVDTDPTYEQYF.

The chain has TRBV2 and TRBJ2-7; TRBD1 matches at 7 bases. The V gene's germline CDR1 is SNHLY and CDR2 FYNNEI. This CDR3 has 16 amino acids. V lost 3 bases, J lost 3 bases, and 11 bases stayed unmatched. CDR3 sequence: CASSDPGTVVLYEQYF. The CDR3 DNA reads as TGTGCCAGCAGTGACCCCGGGACAGTGGTTCTCTACGAGCAGTACTTC.

This clone has only a few counts. The genes are TRBV7-9 and TRBJ2-1; D is uncertain. The CDR3 totals 14 residues. V lost 2 bases and J lost 7, with 12 bases in between. The germline V gene has CDR1 SEHNR and CDR2 FQNEAQ (reference sequence). DNA for the CDR3: TGTGCCAGCAGCTTAAGTGTGGCTGGGAATGAGCAGTTCTTC. Translated: CASSLSVAGNEQFF.